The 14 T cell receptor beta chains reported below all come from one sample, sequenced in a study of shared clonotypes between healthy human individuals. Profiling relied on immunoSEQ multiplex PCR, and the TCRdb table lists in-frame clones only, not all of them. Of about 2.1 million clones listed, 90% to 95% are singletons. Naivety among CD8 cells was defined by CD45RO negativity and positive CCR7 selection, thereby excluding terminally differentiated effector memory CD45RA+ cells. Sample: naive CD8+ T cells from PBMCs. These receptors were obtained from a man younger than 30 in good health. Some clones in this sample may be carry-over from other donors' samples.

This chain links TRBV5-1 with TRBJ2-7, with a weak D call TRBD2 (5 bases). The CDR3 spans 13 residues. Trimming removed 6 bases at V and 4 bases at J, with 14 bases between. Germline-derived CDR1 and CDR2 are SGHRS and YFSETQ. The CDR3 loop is CASTWGVSYEQYF. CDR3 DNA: TGCGCCAGCACATGGGGAGTTAGTTACGAGCAGTACTTC.

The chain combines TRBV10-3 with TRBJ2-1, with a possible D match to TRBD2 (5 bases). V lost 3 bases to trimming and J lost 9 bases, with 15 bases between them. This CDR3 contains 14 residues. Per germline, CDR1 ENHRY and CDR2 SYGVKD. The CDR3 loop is CAISESGTLTEQFF. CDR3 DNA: TGTGCCATCAGTGAAAGCGGAACCTTAACTGAGCAGTTCTTC.

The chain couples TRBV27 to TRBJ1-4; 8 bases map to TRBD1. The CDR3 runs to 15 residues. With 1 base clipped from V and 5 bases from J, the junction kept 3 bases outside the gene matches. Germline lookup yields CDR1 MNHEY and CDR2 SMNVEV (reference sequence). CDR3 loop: CASSLYWTGNEKLFF. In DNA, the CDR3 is TGTGCCAGCAGTTTATACTGGACAGGGAATGAAAAACTGTTTTTT.

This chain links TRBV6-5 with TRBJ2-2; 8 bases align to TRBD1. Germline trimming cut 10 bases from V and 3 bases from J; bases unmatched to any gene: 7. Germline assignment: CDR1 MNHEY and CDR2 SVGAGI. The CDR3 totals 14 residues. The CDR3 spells CATLNRGDTGELFF. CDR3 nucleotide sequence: TGTGCCACACTAAACAGGGGGGACACCGGGGAGCTGTTTTTT.

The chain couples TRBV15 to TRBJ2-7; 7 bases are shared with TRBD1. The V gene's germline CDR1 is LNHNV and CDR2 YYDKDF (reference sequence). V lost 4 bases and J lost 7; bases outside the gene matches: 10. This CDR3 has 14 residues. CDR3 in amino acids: CATSTRQGGTEQYF. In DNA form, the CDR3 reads TGTGCCACCAGCACCCGACAGGGTGGCACGGAGCAGTACTTC.

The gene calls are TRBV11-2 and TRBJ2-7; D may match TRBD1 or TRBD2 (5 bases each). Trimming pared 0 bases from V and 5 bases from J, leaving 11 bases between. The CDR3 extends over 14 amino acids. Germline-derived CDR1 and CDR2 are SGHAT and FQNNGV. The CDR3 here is CASSLEWGNDEQYF. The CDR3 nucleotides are TGTGCCAGCAGCTTAGAGTGGGGGAACGACGAGCAGTACTTC.

CDR3: CASSVVDGMNTEAFF. CDR3 sequence (DNA): TGTGCCAGCAGCGTAGTAGACGGAATGAACACTGAAGCTTTCTTT. The chain employs TRBV9 and TRBJ1-1; D is uncertain. The CDR3 has 15 residues. Trimming removed 0 bases at V and 0 bases at J, with 9 bases between. Germline lookup yields CDR1 SGDLS and CDR2 YYNGEE.

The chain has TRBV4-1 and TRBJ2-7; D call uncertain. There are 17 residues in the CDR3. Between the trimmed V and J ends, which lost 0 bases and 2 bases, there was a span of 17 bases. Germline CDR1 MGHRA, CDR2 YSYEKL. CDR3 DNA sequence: TGCGCCAGCAGCCAAGATCTGGGCGTATTTTCCACCTACGAGCAGTACTTC. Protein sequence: CASSQDLGVFSTYEQYF.

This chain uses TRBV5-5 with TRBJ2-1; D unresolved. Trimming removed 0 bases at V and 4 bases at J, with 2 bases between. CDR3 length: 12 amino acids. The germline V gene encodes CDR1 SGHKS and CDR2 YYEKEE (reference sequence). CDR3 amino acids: CASSLAYNEQFF. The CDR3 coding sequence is TGTGCCAGCAGCTTGGCGTACAATGAGCAGTTCTTC.

The CDR3 DNA follows: TGTGCCAGCAGCCCATTGACAGGGATTGGGGCTTTCTTT. It yields the protein CASSPLTGIGAFF. The rearrangement joins TRBV13 to TRBJ1-1; TRBD1 matches at 7 bases. This CDR3 region has 13 residues. Unmatched junction bases numbered 11, after V lost 5 bases and J lost 11 bases. The germline CDR1 and CDR2 sequences are PRHDT and FYEKMQ (reference sequence).

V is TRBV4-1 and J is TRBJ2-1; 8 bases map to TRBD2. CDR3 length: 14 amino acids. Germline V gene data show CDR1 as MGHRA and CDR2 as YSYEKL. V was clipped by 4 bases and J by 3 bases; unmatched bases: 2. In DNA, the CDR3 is TGCGCCAGCAGCCGGAGCGGGAGCTACAATGAGCAGTTCTTC. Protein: CASSRSGSYNEQFF.

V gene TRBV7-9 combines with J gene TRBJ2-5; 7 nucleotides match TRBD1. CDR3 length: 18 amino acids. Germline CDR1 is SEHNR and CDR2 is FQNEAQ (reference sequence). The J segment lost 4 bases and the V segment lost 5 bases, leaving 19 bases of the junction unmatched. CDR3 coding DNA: TGTGCCAGCAGCCCCAGCCAGGGACAGTCTGAGTCTGTAGAGACCCAGTACTTC. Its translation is CASSPSQGQSESVETQYF.

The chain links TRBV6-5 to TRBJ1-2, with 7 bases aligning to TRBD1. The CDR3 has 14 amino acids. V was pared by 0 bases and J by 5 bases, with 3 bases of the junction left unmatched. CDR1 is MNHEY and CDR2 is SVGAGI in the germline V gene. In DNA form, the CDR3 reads TGTGCCAGCAGTTACTCCGCAGGGGGGTATGGCTACACCTTC. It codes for CASSYSAGGYGYTF.

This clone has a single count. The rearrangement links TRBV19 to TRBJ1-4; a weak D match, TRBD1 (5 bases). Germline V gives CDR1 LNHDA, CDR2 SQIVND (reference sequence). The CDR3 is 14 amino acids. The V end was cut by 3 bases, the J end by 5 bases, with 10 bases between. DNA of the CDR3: TGTGCCAGTAGTATGCGGGCAGGGAATGAAAAACTGTTTTTT. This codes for CASSMRAGNEKLFF.